This T cell receptor (beta chain) is drawn from a study of shared clonotypes between healthy human individuals. V was pared by 3 bases and J by 2 bases, with 10 bases of the junction left unmatched. Germline CDR1 is SGHAT and CDR2 is FQNNGV. The CDR3 totals 17 residues. Splitting the CD4+ cells yielded a CD45RA+ naive subset and a CD45RA-negative memory subset. Several immunoSEQ plates held equal portions of the genomic DNA taken from each subset. Sequenced by immunoSEQ multiplex PCR; TCRdb stores in-frame clones only, minus some. Of about 1.5 million clones in the sample, 95% to 99% were seen once. Study observations and caveats: In the sorted subsets, rarefaction showed sequencing was incomplete despite large depth. The study sampled only blood, and tissue repertoires likely differ.

This clone was recorded once. Its antigen is not known. The chain uses TRBV11-2 and TRBJ2-1; 7 bases fit TRBD2. Sequencing was performed on naive CD4+ T cells sorted from blood. Subset given: CD45RA+ positively selected. The clonotype was recovered from a man younger than 45 in good health. This chain's CDR3 is CASSFQKLANTYNEQFF. CDR3 sequence (DNA): TGTGCCAGCAGCTTCCAAAAACTAGCGAACACCTACAATGAGCAGTTCTTC.